This T cell receptor beta chain came from a study of T cells after yellow fever vaccination. General study points: Relatively few clonotypes were ones that appeared in both CD4 and CD8 compartments.

This clonotype appeared a few times. Antigen: not known. The germline gives CDR1 SEHNR, CDR2 FQNEAQ (reference sequence). The CDR3 loop spans 15 amino acids. The junction had 4 bases not matched to a gene; V was cut back by 5 bases and J by 3 bases. As TCR cDNA was made by 5'RACE template switching, a universal primer site and UMIs were added. TCRdb reprocessed the 5' RACE reads with MiXCR, giving one entry per CDR3 protein. The data contain roughly 350,000 distinct CDR3 sequences, roughly 4% of them seen just once; the ten biggest clones take up 20% to 25%. The source was PBMCs, collected 5 days after the yellow fever booster vaccination. The rearrangement joins TRBV7-9 to TRBJ1-1; TRBD1 matches 12 bases. The TCR was taken from a man between 18 and 35 years old who received the YFV17D yellow fever vaccine. CDR3 nucleotide sequence: TGTGCCAGCAGCCGGGGACAGGGGGCGGACACTGAAGCTTTCTTT. Amino acids: CASSRGQGADTEAFF.